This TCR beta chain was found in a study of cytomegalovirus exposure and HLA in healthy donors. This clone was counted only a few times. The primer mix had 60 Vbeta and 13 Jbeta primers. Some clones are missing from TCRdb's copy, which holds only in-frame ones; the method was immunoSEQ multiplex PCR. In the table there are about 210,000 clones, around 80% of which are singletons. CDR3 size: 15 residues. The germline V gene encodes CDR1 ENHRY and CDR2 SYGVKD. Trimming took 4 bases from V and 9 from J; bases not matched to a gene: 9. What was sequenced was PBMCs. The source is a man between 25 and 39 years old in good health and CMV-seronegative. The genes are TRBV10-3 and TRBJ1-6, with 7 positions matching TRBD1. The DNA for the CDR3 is TGTGCCATCAGTGCGTCGACAGGGTCTCGTTCACCCCTCCACTTT. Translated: CAISASTGSRSPLHF.